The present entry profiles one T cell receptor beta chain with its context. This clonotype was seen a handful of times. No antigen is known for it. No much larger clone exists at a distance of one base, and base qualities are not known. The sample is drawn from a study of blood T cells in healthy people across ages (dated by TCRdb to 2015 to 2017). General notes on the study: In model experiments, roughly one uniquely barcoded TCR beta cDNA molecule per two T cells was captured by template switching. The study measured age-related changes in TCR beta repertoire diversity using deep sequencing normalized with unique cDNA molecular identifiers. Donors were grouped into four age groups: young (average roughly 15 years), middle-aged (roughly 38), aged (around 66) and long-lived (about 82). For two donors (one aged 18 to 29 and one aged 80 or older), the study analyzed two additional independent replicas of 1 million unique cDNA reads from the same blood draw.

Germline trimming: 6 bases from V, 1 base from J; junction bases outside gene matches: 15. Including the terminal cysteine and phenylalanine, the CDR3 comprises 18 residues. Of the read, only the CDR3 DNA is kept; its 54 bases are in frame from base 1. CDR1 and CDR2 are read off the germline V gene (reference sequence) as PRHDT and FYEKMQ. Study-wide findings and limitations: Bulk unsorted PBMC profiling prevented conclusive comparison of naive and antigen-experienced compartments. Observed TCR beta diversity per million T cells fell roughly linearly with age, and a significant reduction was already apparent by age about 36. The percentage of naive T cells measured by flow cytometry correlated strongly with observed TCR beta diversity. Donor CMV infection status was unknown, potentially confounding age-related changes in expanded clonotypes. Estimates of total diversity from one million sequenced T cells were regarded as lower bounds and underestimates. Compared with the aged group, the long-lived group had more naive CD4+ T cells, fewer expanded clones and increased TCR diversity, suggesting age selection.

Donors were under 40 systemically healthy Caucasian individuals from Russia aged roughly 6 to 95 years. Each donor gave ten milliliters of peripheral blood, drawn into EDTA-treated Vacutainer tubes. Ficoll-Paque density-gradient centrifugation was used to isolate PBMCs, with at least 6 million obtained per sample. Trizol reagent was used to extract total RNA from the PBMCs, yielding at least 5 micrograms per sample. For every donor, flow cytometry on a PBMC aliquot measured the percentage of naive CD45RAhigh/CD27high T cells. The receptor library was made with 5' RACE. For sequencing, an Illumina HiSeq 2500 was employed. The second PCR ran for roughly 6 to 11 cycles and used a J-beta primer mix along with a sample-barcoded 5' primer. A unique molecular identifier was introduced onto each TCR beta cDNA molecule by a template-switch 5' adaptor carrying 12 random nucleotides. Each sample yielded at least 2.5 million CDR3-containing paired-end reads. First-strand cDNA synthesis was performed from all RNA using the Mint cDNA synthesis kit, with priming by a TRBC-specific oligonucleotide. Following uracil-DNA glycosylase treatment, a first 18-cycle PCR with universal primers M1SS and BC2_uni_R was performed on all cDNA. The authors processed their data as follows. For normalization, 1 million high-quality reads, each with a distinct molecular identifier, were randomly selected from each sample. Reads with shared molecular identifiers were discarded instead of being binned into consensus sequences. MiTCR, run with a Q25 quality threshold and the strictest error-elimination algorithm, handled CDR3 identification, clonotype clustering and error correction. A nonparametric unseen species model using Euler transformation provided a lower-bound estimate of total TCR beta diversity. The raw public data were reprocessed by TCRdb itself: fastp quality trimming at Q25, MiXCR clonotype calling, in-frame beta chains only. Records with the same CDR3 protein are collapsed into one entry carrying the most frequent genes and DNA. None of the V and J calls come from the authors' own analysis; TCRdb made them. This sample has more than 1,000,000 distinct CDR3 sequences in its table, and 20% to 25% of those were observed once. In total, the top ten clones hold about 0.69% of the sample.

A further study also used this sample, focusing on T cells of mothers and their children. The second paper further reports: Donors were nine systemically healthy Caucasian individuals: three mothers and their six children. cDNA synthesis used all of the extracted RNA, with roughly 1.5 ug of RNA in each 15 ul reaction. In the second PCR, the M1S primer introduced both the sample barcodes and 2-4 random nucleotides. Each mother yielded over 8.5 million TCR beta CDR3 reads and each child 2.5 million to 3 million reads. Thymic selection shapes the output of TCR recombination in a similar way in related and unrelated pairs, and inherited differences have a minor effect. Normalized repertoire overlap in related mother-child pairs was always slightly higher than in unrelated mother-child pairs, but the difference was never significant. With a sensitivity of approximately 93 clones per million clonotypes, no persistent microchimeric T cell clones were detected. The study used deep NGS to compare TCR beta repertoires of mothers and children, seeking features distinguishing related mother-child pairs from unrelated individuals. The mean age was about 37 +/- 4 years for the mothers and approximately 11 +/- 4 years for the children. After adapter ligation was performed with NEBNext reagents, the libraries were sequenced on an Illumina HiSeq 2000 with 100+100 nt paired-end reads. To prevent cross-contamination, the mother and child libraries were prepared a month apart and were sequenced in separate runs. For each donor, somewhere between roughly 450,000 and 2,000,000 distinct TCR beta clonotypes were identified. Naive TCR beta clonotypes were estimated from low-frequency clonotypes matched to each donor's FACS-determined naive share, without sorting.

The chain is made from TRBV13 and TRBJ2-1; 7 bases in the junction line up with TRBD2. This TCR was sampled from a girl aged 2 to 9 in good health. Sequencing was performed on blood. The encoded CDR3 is CASRLGPSGTTSYNEQFF. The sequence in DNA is TGTGCCAGCAGGCTAGGGCCATCCGGGACTACTTCCTACAATGAGCAGTTCTTC.